These T cell receptor beta chains were read from a single sample in a study of CD8 T cells in Susac syndrome. TCRdb reanalysed the immunoSEQ multiplex PCR reads using MiXCR and keeps one entry per CDR3 protein. The sample contains about 120,000 distinct CDR3 sequences, about 93% of which appear only once. Input material: CD4+ T cells from PBMCs. The origin of the receptors is a human donor in good health. Each CDR3 is given with its conserved first and last residue.

J: TRBJ2-3; V: TRBV7-2; CDR3: CASRRTGGTDTQYF
J: TRBJ2-2; V: TRBV2; CDR3: CASRGNTGELFF
J: TRBJ2-1; V: TRBV27; CDR3: CASSLGMNEQFF
J: TRBJ2-3; V: TRBV7-3; CDR3: CASSLTSGGLTDTQYF
J: TRBJ1-2; V: TRBV6-5; CDR3: CASRRQGGDGYTF
J: TRBJ1-5; V: TRBV7-2; CDR3: CASSLTAGDQPQHF
J: TRBJ1-1; V: TRBV20-1; CDR3: CSTSGRHVADTEAFF
J: TRBJ1-6; V: TRBV20-1; CDR3: CSARFPSENSPLHF
J: TRBJ2-3; V: TRBV7-2; CDR3: CASSFLRGRTTDTQYF
J: TRBJ2-7; V: TRBV7-2; CDR3: CASSITGWQGTYEQYF
J: TRBJ2-3; V: TRBV20-1; CDR3: CSAETIWTSGRDRDTQYF
J: TRBJ2-7; V: TRBV3-1; CDR3: CASSQVLSSGRVALEQYF
J: TRBJ2-1; V: TRBV12-5; CDR3: CASGRDRGNEQFF
J: TRBJ2-7; V: TRBV12-3/TRBV12-4; CDR3: CASSLNRVYEQYF
J: TRBJ1-2; V: TRBV6-5; CDR3: CASSPPTGGVYGYTF
J: TRBJ1-1; V: TRBV7-2; CDR3: CASSGGWNTEAFF
J: TRBJ2-3; V: TRBV5-1; CDR3: CASSFPGGDTDTQYF
J: TRBJ1-2; V: TRBV5-1; CDR3: CASSIGTARSYGYTF
J: TRBJ2-7; V: TRBV7-2; CDR3: CASSLSPGQAYEQYF
J: TRBJ2-2; V: TRBV7-6; CDR3: CASSLARTDEQSRTGELFF
J: TRBJ1-5; V: TRBV7-2; CDR3: CASSLRSPTNQPQHF